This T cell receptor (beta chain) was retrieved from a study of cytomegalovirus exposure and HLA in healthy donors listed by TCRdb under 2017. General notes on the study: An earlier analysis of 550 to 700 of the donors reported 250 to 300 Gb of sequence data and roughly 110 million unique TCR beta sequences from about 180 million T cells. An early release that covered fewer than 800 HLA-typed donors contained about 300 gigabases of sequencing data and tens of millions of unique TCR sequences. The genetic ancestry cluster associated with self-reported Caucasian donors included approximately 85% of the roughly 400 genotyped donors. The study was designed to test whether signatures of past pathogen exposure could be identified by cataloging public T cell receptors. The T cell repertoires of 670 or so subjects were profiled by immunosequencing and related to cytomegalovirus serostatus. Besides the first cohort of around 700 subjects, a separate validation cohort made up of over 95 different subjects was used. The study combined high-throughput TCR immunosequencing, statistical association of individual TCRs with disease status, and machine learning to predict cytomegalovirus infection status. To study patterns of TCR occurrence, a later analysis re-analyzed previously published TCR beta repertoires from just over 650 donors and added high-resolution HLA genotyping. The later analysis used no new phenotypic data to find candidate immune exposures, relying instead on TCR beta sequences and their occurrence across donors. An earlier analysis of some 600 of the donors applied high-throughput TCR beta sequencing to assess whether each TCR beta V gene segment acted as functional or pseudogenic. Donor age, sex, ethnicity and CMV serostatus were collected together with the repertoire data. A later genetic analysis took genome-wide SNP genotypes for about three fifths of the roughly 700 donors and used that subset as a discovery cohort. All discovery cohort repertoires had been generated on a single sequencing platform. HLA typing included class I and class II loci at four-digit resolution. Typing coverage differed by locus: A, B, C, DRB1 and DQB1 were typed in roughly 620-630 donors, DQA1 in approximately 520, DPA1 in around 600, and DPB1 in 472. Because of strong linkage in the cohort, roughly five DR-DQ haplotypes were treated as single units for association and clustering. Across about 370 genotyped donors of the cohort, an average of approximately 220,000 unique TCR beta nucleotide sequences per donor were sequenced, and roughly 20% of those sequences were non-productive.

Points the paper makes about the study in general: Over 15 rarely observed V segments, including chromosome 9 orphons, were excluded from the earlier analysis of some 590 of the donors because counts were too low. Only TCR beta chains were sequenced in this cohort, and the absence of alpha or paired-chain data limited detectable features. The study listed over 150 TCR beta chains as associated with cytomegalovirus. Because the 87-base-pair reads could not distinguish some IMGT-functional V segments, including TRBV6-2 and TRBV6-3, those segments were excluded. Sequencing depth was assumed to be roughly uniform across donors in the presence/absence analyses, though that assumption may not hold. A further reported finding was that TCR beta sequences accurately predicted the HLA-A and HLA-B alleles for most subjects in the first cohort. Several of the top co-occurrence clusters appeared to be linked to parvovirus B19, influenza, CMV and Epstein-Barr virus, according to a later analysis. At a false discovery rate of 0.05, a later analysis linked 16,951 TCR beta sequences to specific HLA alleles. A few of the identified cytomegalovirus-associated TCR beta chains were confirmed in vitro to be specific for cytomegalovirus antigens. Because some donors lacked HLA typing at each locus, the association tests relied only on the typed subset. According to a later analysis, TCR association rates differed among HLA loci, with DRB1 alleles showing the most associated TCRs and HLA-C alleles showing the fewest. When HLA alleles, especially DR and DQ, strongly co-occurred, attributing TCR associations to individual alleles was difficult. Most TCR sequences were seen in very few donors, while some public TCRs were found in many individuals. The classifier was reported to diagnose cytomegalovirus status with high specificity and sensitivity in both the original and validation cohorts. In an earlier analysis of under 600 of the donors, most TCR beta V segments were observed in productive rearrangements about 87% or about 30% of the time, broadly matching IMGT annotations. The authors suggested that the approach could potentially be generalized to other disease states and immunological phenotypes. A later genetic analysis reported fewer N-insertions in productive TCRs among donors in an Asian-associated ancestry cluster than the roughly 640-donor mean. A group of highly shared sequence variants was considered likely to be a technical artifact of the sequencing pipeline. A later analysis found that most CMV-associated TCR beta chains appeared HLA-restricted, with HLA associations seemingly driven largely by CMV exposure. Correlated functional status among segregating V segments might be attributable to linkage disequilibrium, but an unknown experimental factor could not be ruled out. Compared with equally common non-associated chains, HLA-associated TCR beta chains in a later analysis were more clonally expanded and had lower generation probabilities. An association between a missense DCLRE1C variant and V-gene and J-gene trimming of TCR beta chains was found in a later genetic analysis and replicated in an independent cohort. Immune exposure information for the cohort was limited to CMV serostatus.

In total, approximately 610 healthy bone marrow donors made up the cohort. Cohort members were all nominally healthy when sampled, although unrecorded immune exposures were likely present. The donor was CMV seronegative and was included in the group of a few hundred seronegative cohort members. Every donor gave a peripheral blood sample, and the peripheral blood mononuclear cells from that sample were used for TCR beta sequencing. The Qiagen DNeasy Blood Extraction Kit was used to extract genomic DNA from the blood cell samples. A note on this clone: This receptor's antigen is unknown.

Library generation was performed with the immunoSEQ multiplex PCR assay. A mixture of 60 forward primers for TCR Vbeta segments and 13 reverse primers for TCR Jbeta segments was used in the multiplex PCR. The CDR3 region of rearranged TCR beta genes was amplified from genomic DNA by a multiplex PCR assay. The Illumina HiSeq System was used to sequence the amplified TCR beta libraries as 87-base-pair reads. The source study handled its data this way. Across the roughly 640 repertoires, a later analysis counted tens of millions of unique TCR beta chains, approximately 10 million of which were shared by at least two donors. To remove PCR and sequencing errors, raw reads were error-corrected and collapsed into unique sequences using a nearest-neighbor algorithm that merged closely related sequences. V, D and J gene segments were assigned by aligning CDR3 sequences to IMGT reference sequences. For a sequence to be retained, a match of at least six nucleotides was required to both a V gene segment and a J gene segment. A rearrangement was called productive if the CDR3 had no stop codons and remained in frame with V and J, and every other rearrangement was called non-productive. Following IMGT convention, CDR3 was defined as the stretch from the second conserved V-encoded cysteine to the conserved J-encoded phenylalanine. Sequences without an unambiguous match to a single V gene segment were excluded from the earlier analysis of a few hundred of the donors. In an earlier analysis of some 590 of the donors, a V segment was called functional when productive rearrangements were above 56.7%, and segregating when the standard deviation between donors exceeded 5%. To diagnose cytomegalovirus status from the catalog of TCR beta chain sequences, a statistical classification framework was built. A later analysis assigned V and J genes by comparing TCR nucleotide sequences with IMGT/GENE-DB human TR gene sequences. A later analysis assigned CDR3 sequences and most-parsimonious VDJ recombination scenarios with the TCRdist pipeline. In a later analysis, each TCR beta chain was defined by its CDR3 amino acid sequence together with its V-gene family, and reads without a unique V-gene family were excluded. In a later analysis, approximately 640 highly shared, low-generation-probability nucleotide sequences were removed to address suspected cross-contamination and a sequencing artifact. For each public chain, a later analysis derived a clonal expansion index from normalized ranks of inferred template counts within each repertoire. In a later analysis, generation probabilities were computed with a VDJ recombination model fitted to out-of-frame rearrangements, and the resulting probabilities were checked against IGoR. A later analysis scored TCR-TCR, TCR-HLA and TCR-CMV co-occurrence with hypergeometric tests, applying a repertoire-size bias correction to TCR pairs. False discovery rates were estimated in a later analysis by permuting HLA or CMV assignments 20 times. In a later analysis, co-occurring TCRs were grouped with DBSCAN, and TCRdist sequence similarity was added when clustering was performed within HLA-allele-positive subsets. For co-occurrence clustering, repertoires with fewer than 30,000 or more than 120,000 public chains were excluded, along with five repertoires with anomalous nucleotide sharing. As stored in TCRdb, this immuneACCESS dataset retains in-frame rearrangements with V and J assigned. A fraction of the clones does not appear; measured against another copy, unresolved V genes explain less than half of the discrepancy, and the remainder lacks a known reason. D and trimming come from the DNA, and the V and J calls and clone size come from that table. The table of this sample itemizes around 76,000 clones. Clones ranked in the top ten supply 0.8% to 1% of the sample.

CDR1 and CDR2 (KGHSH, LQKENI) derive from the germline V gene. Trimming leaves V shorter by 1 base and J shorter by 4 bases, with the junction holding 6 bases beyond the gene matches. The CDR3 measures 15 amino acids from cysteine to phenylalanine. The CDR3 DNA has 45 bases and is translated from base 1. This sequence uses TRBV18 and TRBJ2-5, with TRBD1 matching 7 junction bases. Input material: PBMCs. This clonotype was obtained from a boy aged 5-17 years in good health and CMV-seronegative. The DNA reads TGTGCCAGCTCACCACAGACAGGGCGGGTAGAGACCCAGTACTTC. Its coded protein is CASSPQTGRVETQYF.